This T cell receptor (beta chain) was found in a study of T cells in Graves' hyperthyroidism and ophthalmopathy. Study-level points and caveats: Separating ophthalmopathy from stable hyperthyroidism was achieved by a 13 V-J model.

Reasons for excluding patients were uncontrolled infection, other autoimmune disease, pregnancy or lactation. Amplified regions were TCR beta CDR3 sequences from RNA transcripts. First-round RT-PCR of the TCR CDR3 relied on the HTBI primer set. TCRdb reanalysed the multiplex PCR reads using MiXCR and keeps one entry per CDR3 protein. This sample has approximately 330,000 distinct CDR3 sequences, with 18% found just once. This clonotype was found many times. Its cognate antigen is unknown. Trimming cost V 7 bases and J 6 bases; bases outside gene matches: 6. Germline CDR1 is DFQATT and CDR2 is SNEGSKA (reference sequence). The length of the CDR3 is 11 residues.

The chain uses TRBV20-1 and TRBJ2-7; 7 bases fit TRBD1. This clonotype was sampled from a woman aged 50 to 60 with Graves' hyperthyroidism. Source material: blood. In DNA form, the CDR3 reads TGCAGTGAACTCGCAGGGGGCGAGCAGTACTTC. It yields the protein CSELAGGEQYF.